This entry is about one T cell receptor (beta chain). Here immunoSEQ multiplex PCR was the method, and the copy in TCRdb shows in-frame clones only, minus some. This sample yields 35,000 to 40,000 clones, of which approximately 92% are seen a single time; 3.3% belongs to the top ten. The data are from a study of cytomegalovirus exposure and HLA in healthy donors. Trimming cost V 0 bases and J 4 bases; bases outside gene matches: 9. Germline V gene data show CDR1 as SQVTM and CDR2 as ANQGSEA. The CDR3 has 17 amino acids. The chain is built from TRBV29-1 and TRBJ2-1, with 10 bases aligning to TRBD2. Input material: PBMCs. This clonotype originated in a man aged 18 to 30 in good health and CMV-seronegative. CDR3 region: CSVEDKAGGPGYNEQFF. The DNA for the CDR3 is TGCAGCGTTGAAGATAAAGCGGGAGGGCCCGGTTACAATGAGCAGTTCTTC.